The present T cell receptor (beta chain) was sequenced within a study of blood T cell repertoires in COVID-19. The CDR3 covers 13 residues. With 2 bases clipped from V and 9 bases from J, the junction kept 4 bases outside the gene matches. Germline loops: CDR1 MDHEN, CDR2 SYDVKM. Here immunoSEQ multiplex PCR was the method, and the copy in TCRdb shows in-frame clones only, minus some. The table shows roughly 200,000 clones, with roughly 85% occurring only once. What was sequenced was PBMCs or T cells enriched from blood (not recorded which). This clonotype originated in a middle-aged woman with acute COVID-19. This chain connects TRBV28 to TRBJ2-4; 7 bases line up with TRBD1. CDR3 DNA sequence: TGTGCCAGCAGTTTAGACAGGGTAGGCATTCAGTACTTC. This sequence encodes CASSLDRVGIQYF.